Below, 9 T cell receptor beta chains from the same sample are listed, as sequenced in a study of neoadjuvant anti-PD-1 for oral cavity cancer. Generated by immunoSEQ multiplex PCR, the TCRdb table keeps only in-frame clones and is missing some. Here the sample spans some 17,000 clones, 50% to 70% being singletons. Specimen: PBMCs, collected before nivolumab (anti-PD-1) treatment. These receptors came from a person between 40 and 79 years old with oral cavity squamous cell carcinoma.

The rearrangement uses TRBV9 and TRBJ2-3, with a possible D match to TRBD1 (5 bases). Trimming pared 0 bases from V and 6 bases from J, leaving 14 bases between. This CDR3 is built from 15 residues. Looked up from germline, CDR1 is SGDLS and CDR2 is YYNGEE. This chain's CDR3 is CASSVGPTGSDTQYF. For the CDR3, the DNA is TGTGCCAGCAGCGTAGGCCCCACAGGTTCCGATACGCAGTATTTT.

The chain joins TRBV5-6 to TRBJ2-1, with D perhaps TRBD2 (6 bases). Germline lookup yields CDR1 SGHDT and CDR2 YYEEEE. Trimming stripped 4 bases from V and 4 bases from J, with 15 bases between. The CDR3 contains 15 residues. The CDR3 bases are TGTGCCAGCAGCCCGGGGCCTGGGGGGTACAATGAGCAGTTCTTC. It codes for CASSPGPGGYNEQFF.

The chain combines TRBV5-5 with TRBJ2-7, with D perhaps TRBD1 (5 bases). V lost 0 bases and J 0 bases, leaving 16 bases between the germline ends. Looked up from germline, CDR1 is SGHKS and CDR2 is YYEKEE (reference sequence). The CDR3 contains 17 residues. Here the CDR3 reads CASSLGMGRTFSYEQYF. The CDR3 region has the DNA TGTGCCAGCAGCTTGGGGATGGGGCGTACTTTCTCCTACGAGCAGTACTTC.

The CDR3 loop is CASSFRDRASRETQYF. DNA for the CDR3: TGTGCCAGCAGCTTTAGGGACAGGGCCTCTCGAGAGACCCAGTACTTC. The chain is built from TRBV5-6 and TRBJ2-5, with 9 bases matching TRBD1. Germline V gene sequence: CDR1 SGHDT, CDR2 YYEEEE. The V gene end was trimmed by 2 bases and the J gene end by 4 bases; junction bases not matched to a gene: 9. CDR3 length: 16 amino acids.

This clone was found once. This rearrangement joins TRBV6-6 to TRBJ1-1; unclear D gene. Germline-derived CDR1 and CDR2 are MNHNY and SVGAGI (reference sequence). V lost 7 bases, J lost 2 bases, and 8 bases lay in between. The CDR3 loop spans 12 amino acids. DNA of the CDR3: TGTGCCAGCAAACAGAGTAACACTGAAGCTTTCTTT. Residues: CASKQSNTEAFF.

The chain uses TRBV29-1 and TRBJ1-2, with D possibly TRBD1 on 5 matching bases. V was shortened by 7 bases and J by 1 base, with 10 bases between the two germline ends. Germline CDR1 is SQVTM and CDR2 is ANQGSEA. The CDR3 is made up of 12 amino acids. The CDR3 spells CSGYGGNYGYTF. The DNA of the CDR3 is TGCAGCGGCTACGGGGGTAACTATGGCTACACCTTC.

This clone was observed once. The J gene is TRBJ2-5, the V gene TRBV15, with a tentative D call TRBD2 (5 bases). V lost 3 bases to trimming and J lost 4 bases, with 9 bases between them. CDR1 and CDR2 (germline): LNHNV, YYDKDF (reference sequence). This CDR3 has 13 residues. CDR3 protein: CATSRLGGETQYF. Written as DNA, the CDR3 is TGTGCCACCAGCAGGCTAGGAGGAGAGACCCAGTACTTC.

The J gene is TRBJ2-5, the V gene TRBV6-1; D perhaps matches TRBD2 (6 bases). CDR1 is MNHNS, CDR2 SASEGT, per germline. The CDR3 sequence is 19 residues long. The V end was cut by 0 bases, the J end by 0 bases, with 20 bases between. The CDR3 spells CASSEALLGSGGDQETQYF. The CDR3 DNA follows: TGTGCCAGCAGTGAAGCGCTTCTGGGGAGCGGAGGGGACCAAGAGACCCAGTACTTC.

This clone was found a few times. The chain employs TRBV5-1 and TRBJ2-2, with a tentative D call TRBD2 (5 bases). CDR3 size: 12 residues. With 4 bases removed from V and 6 bases from J, the gap between germline ends came to 7 bases. In germline, CDR1 is SGHRS, CDR2 YFSETQ. The CDR3 DNA is TGCGCCAGCAGCCTAGCCGCCGGGGAGCTGTTTTTT. It specifies CASSLAAGELFF. Looking up the rest from reference TRBV5-1 and TRBJ2-2 gives the full variable domain: KAGVTQTPRYLIKTRGQQVTLSCSPISGHRSVSWYQQTPGQGLQFLFEYFSETQRNKGNFPGRFSGRQFSNSRSEMNVSTLELGDSALYLCASSLAAGELFFGEGSRLTVL.